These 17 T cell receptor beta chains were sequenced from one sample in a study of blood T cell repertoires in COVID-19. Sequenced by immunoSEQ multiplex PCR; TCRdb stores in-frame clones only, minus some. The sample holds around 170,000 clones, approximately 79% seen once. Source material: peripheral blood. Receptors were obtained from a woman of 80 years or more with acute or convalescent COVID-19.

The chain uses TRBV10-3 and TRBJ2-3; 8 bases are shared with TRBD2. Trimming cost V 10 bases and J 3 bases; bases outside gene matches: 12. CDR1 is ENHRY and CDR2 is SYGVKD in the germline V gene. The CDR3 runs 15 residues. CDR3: CATVAGTRVTDTQYF. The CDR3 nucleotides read TGTGCCACCGTAGCCGGGACTAGAGTTACAGATACGCAGTATTTT.

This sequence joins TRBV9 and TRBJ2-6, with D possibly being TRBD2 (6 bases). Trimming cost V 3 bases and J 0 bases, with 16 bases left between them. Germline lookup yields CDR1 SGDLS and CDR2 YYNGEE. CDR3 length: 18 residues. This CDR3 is CASSATPKDYSGANVLTF. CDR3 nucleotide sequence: TGTGCCAGCAGCGCAACCCCGAAGGACTACTCTGGGGCCAACGTCCTGACTTTC. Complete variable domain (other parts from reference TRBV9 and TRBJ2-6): DSGVTQTPKHLITATGQRVTLRCSPRSGDLSVYWYQQSLDQGLQFLIQYYNGEERAKGNILERFSAQQFPDLHSELNLSSLELGDSALYFCASSATPKDYSGANVLTFGAGSRLTVL.

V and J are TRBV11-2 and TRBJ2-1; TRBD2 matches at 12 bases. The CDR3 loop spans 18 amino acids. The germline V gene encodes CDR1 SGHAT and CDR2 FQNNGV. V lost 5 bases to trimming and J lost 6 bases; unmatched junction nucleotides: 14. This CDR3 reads CASSPDPRLAGAINEQFF. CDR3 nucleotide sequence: TGTGCCAGCAGCCCTGACCCTCGACTAGCGGGAGCGATCAATGAGCAGTTCTTC.

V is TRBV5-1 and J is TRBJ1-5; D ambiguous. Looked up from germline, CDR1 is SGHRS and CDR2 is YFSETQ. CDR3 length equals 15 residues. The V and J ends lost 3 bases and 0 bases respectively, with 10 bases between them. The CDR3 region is CASSSDGLSNQPQHF. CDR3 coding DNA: TGCGCCAGCAGCTCGGACGGACTTAGCAATCAGCCCCAGCATTTT. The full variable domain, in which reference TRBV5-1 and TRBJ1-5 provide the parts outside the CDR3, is KAGVTQTPRYLIKTRGQQVTLSCSPISGHRSVSWYQQTPGQGLQFLFEYFSETQRNKGNFPGRFSGRQFSNSRSEMNVSTLELGDSALYLCASSSDGLSNQPQHFGDGTRLSIL.

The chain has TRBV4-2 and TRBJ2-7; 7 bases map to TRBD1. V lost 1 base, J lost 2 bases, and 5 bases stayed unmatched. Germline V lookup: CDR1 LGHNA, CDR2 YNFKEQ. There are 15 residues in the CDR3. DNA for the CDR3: TGTGCCAGCAGCCAAGTACCCGGGACAGCCTACGAGCAGTACTTC. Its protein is CASSQVPGTAYEQYF.

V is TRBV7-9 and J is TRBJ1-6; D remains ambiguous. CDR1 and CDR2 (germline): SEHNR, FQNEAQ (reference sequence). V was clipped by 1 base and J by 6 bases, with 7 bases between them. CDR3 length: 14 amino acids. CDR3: CASSLGGGNSPLHF. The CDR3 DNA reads TGTGCCAGCAGCTTAGGCGGCGGTAATTCACCCCTCCACTTT.

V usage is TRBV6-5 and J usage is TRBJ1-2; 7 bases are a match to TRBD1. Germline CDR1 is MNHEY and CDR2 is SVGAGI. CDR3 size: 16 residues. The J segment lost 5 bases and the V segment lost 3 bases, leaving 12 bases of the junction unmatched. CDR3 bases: TGTGCCAGCAGTTATTCCCATGACAGGGCCCTTTATGGCTACACCTTC. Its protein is CASSYSHDRALYGYTF.

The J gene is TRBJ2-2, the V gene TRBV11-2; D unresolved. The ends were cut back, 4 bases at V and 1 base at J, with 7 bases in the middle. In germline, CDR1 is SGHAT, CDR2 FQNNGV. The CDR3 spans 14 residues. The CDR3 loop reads CASSSYRNTGELFF. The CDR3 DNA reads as TGTGCCAGCAGCTCTTACAGGAACACCGGGGAGCTGTTTTTT.

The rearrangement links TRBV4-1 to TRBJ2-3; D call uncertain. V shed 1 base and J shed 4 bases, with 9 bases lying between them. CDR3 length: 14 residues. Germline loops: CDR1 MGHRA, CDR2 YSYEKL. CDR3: CASSQGSGADTQYF. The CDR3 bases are TGCGCCAGCAGCCAAGGGTCGGGTGCAGATACGCAGTATTTT.

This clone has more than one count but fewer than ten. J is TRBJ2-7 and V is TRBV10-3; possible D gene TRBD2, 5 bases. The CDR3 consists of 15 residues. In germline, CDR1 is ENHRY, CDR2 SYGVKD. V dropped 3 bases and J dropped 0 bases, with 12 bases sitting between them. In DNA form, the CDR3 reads TGTGCCATCAGTGAACGAGGGAGAAGCTCCTACGAGCAGTACTTC. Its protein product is CAISERGRSSYEQYF.

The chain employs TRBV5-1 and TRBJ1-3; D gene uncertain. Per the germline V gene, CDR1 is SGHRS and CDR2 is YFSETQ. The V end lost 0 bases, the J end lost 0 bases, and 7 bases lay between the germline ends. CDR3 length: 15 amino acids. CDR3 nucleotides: TGCGCCAGCAGCTTGGGCATGAGCTCTGGAAACACCATATATTTT. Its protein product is CASSLGMSSGNTIYF.

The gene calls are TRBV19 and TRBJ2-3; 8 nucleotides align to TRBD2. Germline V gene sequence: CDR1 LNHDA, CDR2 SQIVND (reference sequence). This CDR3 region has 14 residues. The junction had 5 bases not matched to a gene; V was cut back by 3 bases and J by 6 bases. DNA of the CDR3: TGTGCCAGTAGTATCGCGGGCGGGGGGGATACGCAGTATTTT. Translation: CASSIAGGGDTQYF.

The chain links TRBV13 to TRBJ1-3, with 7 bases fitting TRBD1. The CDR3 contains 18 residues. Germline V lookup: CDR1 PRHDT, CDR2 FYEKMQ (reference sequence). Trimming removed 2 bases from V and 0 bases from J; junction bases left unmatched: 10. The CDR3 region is CASSLSSRDSLSGNTIYF. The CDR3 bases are TGTGCCAGCAGCTTATCATCCCGGGACAGCCTCTCTGGAAACACCATATATTTT.

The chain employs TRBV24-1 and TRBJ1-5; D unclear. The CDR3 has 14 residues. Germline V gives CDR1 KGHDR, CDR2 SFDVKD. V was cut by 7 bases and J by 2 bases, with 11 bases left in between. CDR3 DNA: TGTGCCACCAGAGGCCCGGGAGGCAATCAGCCCCAGCATTTT. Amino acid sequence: CATRGPGGNQPQHF.

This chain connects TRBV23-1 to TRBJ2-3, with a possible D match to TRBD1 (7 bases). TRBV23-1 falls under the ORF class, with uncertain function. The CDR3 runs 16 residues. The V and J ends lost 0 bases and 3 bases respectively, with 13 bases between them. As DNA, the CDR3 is TGCGCCAGCAGTCAATCGTATCCAGGGGGGACAGATACGCAGTATTTT. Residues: CASSQSYPGGTDTQYF.

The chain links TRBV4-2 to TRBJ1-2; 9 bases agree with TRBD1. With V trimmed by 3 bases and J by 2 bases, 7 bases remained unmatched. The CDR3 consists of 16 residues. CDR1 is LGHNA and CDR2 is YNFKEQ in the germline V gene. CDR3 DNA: TGTGCCAGCAGCCAGGATACCGGGACAGGGAACTATGGCTACACCTTC. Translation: CASSQDTGTGNYGYTF.

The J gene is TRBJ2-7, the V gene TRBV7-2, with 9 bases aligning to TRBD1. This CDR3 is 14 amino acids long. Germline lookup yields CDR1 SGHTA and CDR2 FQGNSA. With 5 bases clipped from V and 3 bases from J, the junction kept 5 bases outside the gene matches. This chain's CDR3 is CASSLDRGHYEQYF. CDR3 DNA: TGTGCCAGCAGCCTGGACAGGGGACACTACGAGCAGTACTTC. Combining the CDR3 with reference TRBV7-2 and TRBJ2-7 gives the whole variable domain GAGVSQSPSNKVTEKGKDVELRCDPISGHTALYWYRQSLGQGLEFLIYFQGNSAPDKSGLPSDRFSAERTGGSVSTLTIQRTQQEDSAVYLCASSLDRGHYEQYFGPGTRLTVT.